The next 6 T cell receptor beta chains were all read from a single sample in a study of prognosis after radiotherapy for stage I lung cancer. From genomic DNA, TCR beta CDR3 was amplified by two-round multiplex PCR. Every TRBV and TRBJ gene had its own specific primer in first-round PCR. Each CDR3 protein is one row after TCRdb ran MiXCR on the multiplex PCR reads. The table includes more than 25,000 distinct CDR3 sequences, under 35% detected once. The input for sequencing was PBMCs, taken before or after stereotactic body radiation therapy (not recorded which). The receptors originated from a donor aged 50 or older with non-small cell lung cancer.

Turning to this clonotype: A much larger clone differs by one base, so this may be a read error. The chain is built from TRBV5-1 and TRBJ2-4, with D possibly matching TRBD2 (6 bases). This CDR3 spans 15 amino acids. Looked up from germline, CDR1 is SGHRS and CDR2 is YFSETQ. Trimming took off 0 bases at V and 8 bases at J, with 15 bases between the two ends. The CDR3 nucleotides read TGCGCCAGCAGCTTGGAGGAGTGGGGGGTGGACATTCAGTACTTC. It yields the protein CASSLEEWGVDIQYF.

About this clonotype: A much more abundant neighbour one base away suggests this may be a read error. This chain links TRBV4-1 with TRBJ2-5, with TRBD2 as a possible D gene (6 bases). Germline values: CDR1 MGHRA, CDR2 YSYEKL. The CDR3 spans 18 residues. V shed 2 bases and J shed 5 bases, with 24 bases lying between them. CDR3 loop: CASSQPLRKRASRETQYF. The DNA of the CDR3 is TGCGCCAGCAGCCAACCACTGAGGAAGCGGGCATCACGGGAGACCCAGTACTTC.

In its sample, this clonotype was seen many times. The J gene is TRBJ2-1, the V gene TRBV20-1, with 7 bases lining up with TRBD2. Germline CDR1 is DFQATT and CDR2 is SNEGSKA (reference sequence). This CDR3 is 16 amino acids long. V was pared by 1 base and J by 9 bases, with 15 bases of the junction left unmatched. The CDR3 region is CSARGLVGGTAGEQFF. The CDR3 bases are TGCAGTGCTAGAGGGCTAGTGGGGGGGACGGCGGGTGAGCAGTTCTTC.

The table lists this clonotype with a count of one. CDR3 sequence (DNA): TGTGCCAGCAGTGCCGACAGGTTGCCAGATACGCAGTATTTT. Protein sequence: CASSADRLPDTQYF. V gene TRBV2 combines with J gene TRBJ2-3, with a tentative D call TRBD1 (6 bases). Trimming cost V 4 bases and J 4 bases, with 12 bases left between them. Germline CDR1 reads SNHLY; CDR2 reads FYNNEI. This CDR3 has 14 amino acids.

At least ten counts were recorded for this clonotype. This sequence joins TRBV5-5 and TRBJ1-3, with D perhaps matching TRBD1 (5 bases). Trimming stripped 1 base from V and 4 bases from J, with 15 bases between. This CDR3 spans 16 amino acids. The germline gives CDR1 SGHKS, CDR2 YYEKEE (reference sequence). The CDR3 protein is CASSLFGAVSGNTIYF. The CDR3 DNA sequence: TGTGCCAGCAGCTTGTTCGGGGCCGTATCGGGAAACACCATATATTTT.

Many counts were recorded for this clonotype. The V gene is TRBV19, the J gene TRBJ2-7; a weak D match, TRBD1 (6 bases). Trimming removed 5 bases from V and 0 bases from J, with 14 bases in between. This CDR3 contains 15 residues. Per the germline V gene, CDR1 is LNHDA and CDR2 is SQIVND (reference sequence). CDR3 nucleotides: TGTGCCAGTAGTGCGGCAGGGGATTACTCCTACGAGCAGTACTTC. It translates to CASSAAGDYSYEQYF.